One T cell receptor (beta chain) is described in this entry. The germline V gene encodes CDR1 KGHDR and CDR2 SFDVKD. V dropped 2 bases and J dropped 7; count of bases not matched to a gene: 5. There are 16 residues in the CDR3. Data came from immunoSEQ multiplex PCR; TCRdb stores just in-frame clones and leaves some out. The data contain approximately 170,000 clones, about 80% of them singletons. The data were taken from a study of blood T cell repertoires in COVID-19. Study summary: The study drew acute and convalescent COVID-19 samples from the United States, Italy and Spain. T cells, B-cell-depleted T cells, or PBMCs supplied cDNA or gDNA.

This chain uses TRBV24-1 with TRBJ2-1; 12 bases align to TRBD2. The TCR was taken from an older man who had recovered from COVID-19. Sample: peripheral blood. The chain's CDR3 is CATSDSTSGSLNEQFF. The CDR3 nucleotides are TGTGCCACCAGTGATTCGACTAGCGGGAGCTTAAATGAGCAGTTCTTC.